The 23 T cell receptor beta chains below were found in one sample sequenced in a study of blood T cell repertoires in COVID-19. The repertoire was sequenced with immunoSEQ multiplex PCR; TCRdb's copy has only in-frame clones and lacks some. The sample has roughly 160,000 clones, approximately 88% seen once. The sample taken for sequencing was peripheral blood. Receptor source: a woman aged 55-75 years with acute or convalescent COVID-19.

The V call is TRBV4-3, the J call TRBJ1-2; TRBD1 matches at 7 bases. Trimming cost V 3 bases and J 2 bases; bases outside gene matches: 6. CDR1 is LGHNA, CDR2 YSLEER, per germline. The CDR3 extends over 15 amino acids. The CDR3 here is CASSQLQGNNYGYTF. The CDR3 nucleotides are TGCGCCAGCAGCCAGCTACAGGGGAACAACTATGGCTACACCTTC.

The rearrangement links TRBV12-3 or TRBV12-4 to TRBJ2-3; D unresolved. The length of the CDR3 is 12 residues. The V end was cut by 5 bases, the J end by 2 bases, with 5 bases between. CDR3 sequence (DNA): TGTGCCAGCAGTCCCTCCACAGATACGCAGTATTTT. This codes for CASSPSTDTQYF.

The CDR3, as DNA: TGTGCCAGCAGCCCCCGGACAGGTCGACTTAATGAAAAACTGTTTTTT. Protein: CASSPRTGRLNEKLFF. The rearrangement joins TRBV3-1 (or the pseudogene TRBV3-2) to TRBJ1-4; 7 bases fit TRBD1. The CDR3 loop spans 16 amino acids. Germline CDR1 is LGHDT and CDR2 is YNNKEL (reference sequence). The J segment lost 4 bases and the V segment lost 4 bases, leaving 9 bases of the junction unmatched.

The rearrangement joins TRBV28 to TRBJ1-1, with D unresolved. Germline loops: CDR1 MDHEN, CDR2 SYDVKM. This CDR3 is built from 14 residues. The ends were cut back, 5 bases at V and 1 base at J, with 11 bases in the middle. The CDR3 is CASSLPSGNTEAFF. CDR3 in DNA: TGTGCCAGCAGTCTTCCTTCAGGGAACACTGAAGCTTTCTTT.

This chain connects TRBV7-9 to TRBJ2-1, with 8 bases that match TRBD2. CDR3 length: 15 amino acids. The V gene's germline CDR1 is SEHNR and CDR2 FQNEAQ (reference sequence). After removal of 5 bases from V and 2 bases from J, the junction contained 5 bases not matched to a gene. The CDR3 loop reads CASSTLAGTYNEQFF. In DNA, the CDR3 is TGTGCCAGCAGCACTCTAGCGGGTACCTACAATGAGCAGTTCTTC.

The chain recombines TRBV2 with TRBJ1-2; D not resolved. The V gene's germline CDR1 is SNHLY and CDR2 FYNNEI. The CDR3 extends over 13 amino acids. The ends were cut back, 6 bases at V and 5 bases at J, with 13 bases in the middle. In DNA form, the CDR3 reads TGTGCCAGCAGAAGGCAACAGTTATATGGCTACACCTTC. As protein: CASRRQQLYGYTF.

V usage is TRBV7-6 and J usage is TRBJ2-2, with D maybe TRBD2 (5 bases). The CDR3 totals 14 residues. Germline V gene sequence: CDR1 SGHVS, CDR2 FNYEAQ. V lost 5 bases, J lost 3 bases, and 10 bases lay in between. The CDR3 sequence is CASSLGGYTGELFF. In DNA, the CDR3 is TGTGCCAGCAGCCTGGGCGGGTACACCGGGGAGCTGTTTTTT.

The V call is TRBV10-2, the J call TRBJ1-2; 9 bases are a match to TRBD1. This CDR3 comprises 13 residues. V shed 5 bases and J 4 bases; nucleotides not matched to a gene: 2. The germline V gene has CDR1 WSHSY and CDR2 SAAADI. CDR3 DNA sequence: TGCGCCAGCAGTTCGACAGGGGGCTATGGCTACACCTTC. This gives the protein CASSSTGGYGYTF.

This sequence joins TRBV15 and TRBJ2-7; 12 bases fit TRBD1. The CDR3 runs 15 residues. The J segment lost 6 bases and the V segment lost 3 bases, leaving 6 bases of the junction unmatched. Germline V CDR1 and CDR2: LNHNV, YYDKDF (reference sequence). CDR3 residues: CATSRGGTGGLEQYF. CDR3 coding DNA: TGTGCCACCAGCAGGGGGGGGACAGGGGGCCTCGAGCAGTACTTC. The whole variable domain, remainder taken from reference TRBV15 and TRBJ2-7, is DAMVIQNPRYQVTQFGKPVTLSCSQTLNHNVMYWYQQKSSQAPKLLFHYYDKDFNNEADTPDNFQSRRPNTSFCFLDIRSPGLGDTAMYLCATSRGGTGGLEQYFGPGTRLTVT.

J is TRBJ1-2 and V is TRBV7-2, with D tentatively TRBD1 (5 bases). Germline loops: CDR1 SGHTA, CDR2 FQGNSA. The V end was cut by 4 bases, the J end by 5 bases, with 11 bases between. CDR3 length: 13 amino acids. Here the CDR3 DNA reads TGTGCCAGCAGCTCGACAGCTTCTTATGGCTACACCTTC. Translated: CASSSTASYGYTF.

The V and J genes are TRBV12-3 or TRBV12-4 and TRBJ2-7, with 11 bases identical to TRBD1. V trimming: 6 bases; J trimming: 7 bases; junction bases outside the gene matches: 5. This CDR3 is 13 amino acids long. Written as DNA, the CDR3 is TGTGCCAGCAGCTGGGACAGGGGGGGGGAGCAGTACTTC. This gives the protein CASSWDRGGEQYF.

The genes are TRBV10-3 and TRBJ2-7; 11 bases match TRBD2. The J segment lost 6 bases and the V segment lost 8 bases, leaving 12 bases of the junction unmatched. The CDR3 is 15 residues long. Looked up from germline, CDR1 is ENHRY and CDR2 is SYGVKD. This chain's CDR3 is CAIPRGSLAGGEQYF. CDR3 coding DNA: TGTGCCATCCCCCGGGGGTCTCTAGCGGGGGGCGAGCAGTACTTC.

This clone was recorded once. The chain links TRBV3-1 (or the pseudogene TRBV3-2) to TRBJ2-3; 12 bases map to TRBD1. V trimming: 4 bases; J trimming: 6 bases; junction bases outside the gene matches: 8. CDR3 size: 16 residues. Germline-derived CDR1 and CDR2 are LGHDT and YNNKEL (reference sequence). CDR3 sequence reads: CASSLVGTGGWDTQYF. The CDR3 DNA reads TGTGCCAGCAGCCTCGTCGGGACAGGGGGCTGGGATACGCAGTATTTT.

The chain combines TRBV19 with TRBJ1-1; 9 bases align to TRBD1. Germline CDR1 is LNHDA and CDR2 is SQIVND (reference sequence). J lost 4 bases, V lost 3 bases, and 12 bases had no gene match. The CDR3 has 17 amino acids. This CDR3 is CASSIHSIRQGGTEAFF. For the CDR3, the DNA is TGTGCCAGTAGTATTCACTCCATTCGACAGGGGGGCACTGAAGCTTTCTTT.

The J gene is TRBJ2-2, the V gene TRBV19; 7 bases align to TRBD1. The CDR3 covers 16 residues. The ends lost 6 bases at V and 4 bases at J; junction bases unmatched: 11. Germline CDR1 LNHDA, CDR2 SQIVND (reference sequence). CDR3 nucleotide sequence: TGTGCCAGTAGGATACAGGGGACGGGGAGCACCGGGGAGCTGTTTTTT. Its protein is CASRIQGTGSTGELFF.

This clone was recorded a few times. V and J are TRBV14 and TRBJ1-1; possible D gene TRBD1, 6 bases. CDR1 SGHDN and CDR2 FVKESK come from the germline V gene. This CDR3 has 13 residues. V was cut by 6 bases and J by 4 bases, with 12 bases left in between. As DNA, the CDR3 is TGTGCCAGCAGTCAATTACAGGGCACTGAAGCTTTCTTT. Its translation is CASSQLQGTEAFF.

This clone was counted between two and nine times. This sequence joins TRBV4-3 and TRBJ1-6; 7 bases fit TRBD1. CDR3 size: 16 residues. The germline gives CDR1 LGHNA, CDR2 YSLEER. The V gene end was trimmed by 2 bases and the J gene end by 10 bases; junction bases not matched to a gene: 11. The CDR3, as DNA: TGCGCCAGCAGCCAACGAGTGGGGACAGTCTACTCACCCCTCCACTTT. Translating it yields CASSQRVGTVYSPLHF.

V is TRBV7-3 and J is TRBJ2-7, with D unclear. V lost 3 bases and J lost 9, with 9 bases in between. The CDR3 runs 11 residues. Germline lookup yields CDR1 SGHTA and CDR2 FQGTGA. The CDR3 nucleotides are TGTGCCAGCAGCTTCCCCTCCCGGCAGTACTTC. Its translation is CASSFPSRQYF. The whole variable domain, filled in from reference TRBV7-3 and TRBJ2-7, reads GAGVSQTPSNKVTEKGKYVELRCDPISGHTALYWYRQSLGQGPEFLIYFQGTGAADDSGLPNDRFFAVRPEGSVSTLKIQRTERGDSAVYLCASSFPSRQYFGPGTRLTVT.

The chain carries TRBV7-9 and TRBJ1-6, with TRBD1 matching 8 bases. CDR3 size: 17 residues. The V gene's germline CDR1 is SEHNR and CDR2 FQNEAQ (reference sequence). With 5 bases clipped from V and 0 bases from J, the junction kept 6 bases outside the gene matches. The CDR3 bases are TGTGCCAGCAGCCGCGACAGGGGAAGCTCCTATAATTCACCCCTCCACTTT. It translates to CASSRDRGSSYNSPLHF.

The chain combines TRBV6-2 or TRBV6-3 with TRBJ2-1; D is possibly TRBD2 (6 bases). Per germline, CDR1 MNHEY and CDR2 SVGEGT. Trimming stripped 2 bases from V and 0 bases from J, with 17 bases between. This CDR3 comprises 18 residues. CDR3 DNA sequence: TGTGCCAGCAGTTACACCGCGACTAGGACCGTCTCCTACAATGAGCAGTTCTTC. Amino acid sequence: CASSYTATRTVSYNEQFF.

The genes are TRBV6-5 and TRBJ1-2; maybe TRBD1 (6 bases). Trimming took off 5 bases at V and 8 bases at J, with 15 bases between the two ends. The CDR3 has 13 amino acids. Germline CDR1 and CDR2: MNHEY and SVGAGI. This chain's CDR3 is CASSQNRAGGYTF. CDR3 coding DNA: TGTGCCAGCAGTCAAAACAGGGCTGGAGGCTACACCTTC.

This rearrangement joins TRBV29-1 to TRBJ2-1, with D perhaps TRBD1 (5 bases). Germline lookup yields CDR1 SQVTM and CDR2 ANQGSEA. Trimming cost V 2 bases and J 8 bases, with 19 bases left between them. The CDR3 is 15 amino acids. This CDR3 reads CSVESTGSVWDEQFF. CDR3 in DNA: TGCAGCGTTGAAAGCACAGGTTCGGTTTGGGATGAGCAGTTCTTC.

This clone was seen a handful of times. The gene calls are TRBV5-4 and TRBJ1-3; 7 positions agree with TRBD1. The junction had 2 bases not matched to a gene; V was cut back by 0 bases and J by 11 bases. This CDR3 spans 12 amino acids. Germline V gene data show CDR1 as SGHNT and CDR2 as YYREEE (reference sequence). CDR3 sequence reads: CASSLAGGPIYF. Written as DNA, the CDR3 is TGTGCCAGCAGCTTGGCAGGGGGACCCATATATTTT.